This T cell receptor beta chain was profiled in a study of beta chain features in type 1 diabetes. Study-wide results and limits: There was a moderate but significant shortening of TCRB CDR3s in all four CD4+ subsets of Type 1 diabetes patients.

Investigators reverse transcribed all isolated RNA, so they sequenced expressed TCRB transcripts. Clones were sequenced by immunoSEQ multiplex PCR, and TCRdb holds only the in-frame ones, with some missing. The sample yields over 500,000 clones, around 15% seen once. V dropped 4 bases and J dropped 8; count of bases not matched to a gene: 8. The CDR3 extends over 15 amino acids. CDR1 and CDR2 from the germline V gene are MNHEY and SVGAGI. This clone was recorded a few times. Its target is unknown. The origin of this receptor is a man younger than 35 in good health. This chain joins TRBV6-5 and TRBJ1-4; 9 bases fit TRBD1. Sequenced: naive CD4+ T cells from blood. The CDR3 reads CASSSTGTGIEKLFF. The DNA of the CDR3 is TGTGCCAGCAGTTCCACCGGGACAGGGATAGAAAAACTGTTTTTT.